This T cell receptor beta chain was sequenced during a study of cytomegalovirus exposure and HLA in healthy donors. The wider study: A prior analysis found 117 million unique TCR beta sequences from 150 million to 200 million T cells. From HLA-typed donors, an early data release held around 80 million unique TCRs. Findings and limits, study-wide: Trimming of TCR beta V- and J-genes showed a link, identified in a later analysis, to a missense DCLRE1C variant. Many donors shared some public TCRs, even though most TCR sequences were rare.

Per the germline V gene, CDR1 is SNHLY and CDR2 is FYNNEI. This CDR3 spans 12 amino acids. V lost 2 bases and J lost 11, with 7 bases in between. The table lists this clone with a few counts. Its specificity is not known. 13 Jbeta primers and 60 Vbeta primers were used for the PCR. Using immunoSEQ multiplex PCR, the repertoire was profiled, and TCRdb retains in-frame clones only, with some absent. The sample includes around 100,000 clones, 60% to 85% of them seen just once. This clonotype originated in a woman between 40 and 50 years old in good health and CMV-seropositive. V and J are TRBV2 and TRBJ1-6; TRBD1 is a possible D gene (6 bases). Specimen: PBMCs. The DNA of the CDR3 is TGTGCCAGCAGTGAACAGGGGCCACCCCTCCACTTT. It encodes CASSEQGPPLHF.